A single sample gave rise to the 5 T cell receptor beta chains below, sequenced in a study of blood T cell repertoires in COVID-19. The table came from immunoSEQ multiplex PCR; TCRdb's copy has only in-frame clones and leaves some out. The sample carries roughly 320,000 clones, 85% to 90% recorded once. What was sequenced was peripheral blood. The receptors derive from a woman in her 30s with COVID-19, enrolled during active disease.

For the CDR3, the DNA is TGTGCCAGTAGTGATACAGGGGGCAGCAATCAGCCCCAGCATTTT. Translated: CASSDTGGSNQPQHF. This rearrangement joins TRBV19 to TRBJ1-5; 9 nucleotides agree with TRBD1. The ends lost 5 bases at V and 1 base at J; junction bases unmatched: 3. CDR1 is LNHDA and CDR2 is SQIVND in the germline V gene (reference sequence). This CDR3 comprises 15 residues.

This clone appeared once. The chain employs TRBV6-5 and TRBJ1-4, with 7 bases lining up with TRBD1. The CDR3 sequence is 14 residues long. V lost 4 bases to trimming and J lost 7 bases; unmatched junction nucleotides: 6. Per the germline V gene, CDR1 is MNHEY and CDR2 is SVGAGI. CDR3 amino acids: CASSSHDRVEKLFF. CDR3 nucleotide sequence: TGTGCCAGCAGTTCCCACGACAGGGTTGAAAAACTGTTTTTT.

The chain links TRBV5-5 to TRBJ1-2, with D perhaps TRBD1 (6 bases). The CDR3 spans 15 residues. Trimming removed 2 bases at V and 2 bases at J, with 13 bases between. From germline, CDR1 is SGHKS and CDR2 YYEKEE (reference sequence). The CDR3 region has the DNA TGTGCCAGCAGCTTTTTTCCAGGGGAAAACTATGGCTACACCTTC. Translating gives CASSFFPGENYGYTF.

V is TRBV9 and J is TRBJ2-3, with TRBD1 as a possible D gene (6 bases). The V end lost 0 bases, the J end lost 8 bases, and 22 bases lay between the germline ends. The germline V gene has CDR1 SGDLS and CDR2 YYNGEE. The CDR3 contains 17 residues. The CDR3: CASSVDAATSKGGTQYF. The CDR3 bases are TGTGCCAGCAGCGTAGATGCGGCTACCTCAAAAGGGGGTACGCAGTATTTT.

This sequence joins TRBV7-2 and TRBJ2-1, with 8 nucleotides matching TRBD2. The CDR3 is 17 residues long. Per germline, CDR1 SGHTA and CDR2 FQGNSA. The trim removed 4 bases at V and 3 bases at J, leaving 11 bases unmatched. CDR3 bases: TGTGCCAGCAGCTACCCAACCCCGGGGGGGCGCTACAATGAGCAGTTCTTC. Translated: CASSYPTPGGRYNEQFF. Combining the CDR3 with reference TRBV7-2 and TRBJ2-1 gives the whole variable domain GAGVSQSPSNKVTEKGKDVELRCDPISGHTALYWYRQSLGQGLEFLIYFQGNSAPDKSGLPSDRFSAERTGGSVSTLTIQRTQQEDSAVYLCASSYPTPGGRYNEQFFGPGTRLTVL.